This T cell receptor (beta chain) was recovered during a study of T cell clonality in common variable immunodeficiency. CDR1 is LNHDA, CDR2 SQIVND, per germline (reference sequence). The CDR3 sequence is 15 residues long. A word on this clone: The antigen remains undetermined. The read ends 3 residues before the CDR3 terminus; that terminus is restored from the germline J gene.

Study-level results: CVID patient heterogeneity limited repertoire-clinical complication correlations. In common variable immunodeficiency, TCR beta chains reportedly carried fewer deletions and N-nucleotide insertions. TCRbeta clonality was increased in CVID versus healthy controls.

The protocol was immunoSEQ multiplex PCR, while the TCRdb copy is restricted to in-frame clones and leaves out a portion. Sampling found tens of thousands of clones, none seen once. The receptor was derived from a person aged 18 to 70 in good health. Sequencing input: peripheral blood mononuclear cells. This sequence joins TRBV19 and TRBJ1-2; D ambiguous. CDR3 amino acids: CASSMRLAASYDYTF. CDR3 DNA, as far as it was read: TGTGCCAGTAGTATGAGGCTAGCGGCCTCCTACGAC.